Below are 21 T cell receptor beta chains sequenced from a single sample in a study of blood T cell repertoires in COVID-19. Measured with immunoSEQ multiplex PCR; TCRdb has only the in-frame clones, and not every one. The top ten hold roughly 5% of the sample, which has approximately 300,000 clones, more than 85% seen once. Sequencing was done on a sample of peripheral blood. The source of these receptors is a man in his forties with acute or convalescent COVID-19.

J is TRBJ2-7 and V is TRBV5-4; D perhaps matches TRBD1 (6 bases). The germline V gene encodes CDR1 SGHNT and CDR2 YYREEE (reference sequence). The CDR3 has 17 residues. V shed 2 bases and J shed 0 bases, with 18 bases lying between them. CDR3 coding DNA: TGTGCCAGCAGCTTTTACAGGGCGCGGGTGGGCTCCTACGAGCAGTACTTC. Translation gives CASSFYRARVGSYEQYF. The complete variable domain, with remaining parts taken from reference TRBV5-4 and TRBJ2-7, reads ETGVTQSPTHLIKTRGQQVTLRCSSQSGHNTVSWYQQALGQGPQFIFQYYREEENGRGNFPPRFSGLQFPNYSSELNVNALELDDSALYLCASSFYRARVGSYEQYFGPGTRLTVT.

The chain has TRBV12-3 or TRBV12-4 and TRBJ2-3; D not certain. V lost 3 bases and J lost 4, with 5 bases in between. This CDR3 is built from 12 residues. CDR3 amino acids: CASSFFPDTQYF. The CDR3 nucleotides read TGTGCCAGCAGTTTCTTCCCAGATACGCAGTATTTT.

V usage is TRBV2 and J usage is TRBJ2-7, with a tentative D call TRBD1 (8 bases). Trimming pared 5 bases from V and 0 bases from J, leaving 14 bases between. This CDR3 comprises 15 residues. Germline values: CDR1 SNHLY, CDR2 FYNNEI. Here the CDR3 DNA reads TGTGCCAGCAGTTTACAGGGGGGGAGCTCCTACGAGCAGTACTTC. Residues: CASSLQGGSSYEQYF.

The CDR3 protein is CASRSTDTEAFF. CDR3 DNA sequence: TGTGCCAGTCGAAGTACAGACACTGAAGCTTTCTTT. This chain uses TRBV28 with TRBJ1-1, with unresolved D. Germline values: CDR1 MDHEN, CDR2 SYDVKM. CDR3 length equals 12 residues. Trimming left V 9 bases short and J 3 bases short, with 11 bases between.

The chain recombines TRBV14 with TRBJ1-4; the match to TRBD1 covers 8 bases. Germline V gene lookup returns CDR1 SGHDN and CDR2 FVKESK. This CDR3 is 16 amino acids long. The V gene end was trimmed by 1 base and the J gene end by 8 bases; junction bases not matched to a gene: 9. The CDR3 coding sequence is TGTGCCAGCAGCCAAGGACGGAGGACAGGGAGGGAAAAACTGTTTTTT. This translates into CASSQGRRTGREKLFF.

This chain joins TRBV4-1 and TRBJ1-2; 8 nucleotides align to TRBD1. CDR1 and CDR2 (germline): MGHRA, YSYEKL. The junction had 6 bases not matched to a gene; V was cut back by 2 bases and J by 4 bases. This CDR3 spans 15 amino acids. CDR3 nucleotide sequence: TGCGCCAGCAGCCAATTGGACAGGGAAGTCTATGGCTACACCTTC. Its translation: CASSQLDREVYGYTF.

V is TRBV7-2 and J is TRBJ2-3; possible D gene TRBD2, 7 bases. The ends were cut back, 4 bases at V and 0 bases at J, with 14 bases in the middle. The CDR3 has 16 amino acids. The germline CDR1 and CDR2 sequences are SGHTA and FQGNSA. CDR3 amino acids: CASSWQGGESTDTQYF. The DNA of the CDR3 is TGTGCCAGCAGCTGGCAAGGGGGGGAGAGCACAGATACGCAGTATTTT.

The chain employs TRBV6-5 and TRBJ1-1, with TRBD1 identical over 11 bases. Trimming cost V 2 bases and J 5 bases; bases outside gene matches: 1. The germline V gene encodes CDR1 MNHEY and CDR2 SVGAGI. This CDR3 comprises 14 residues. The CDR3 protein is CASSYGDRGTEAFF. CDR3 DNA: TGTGCCAGCAGTTACGGGGACAGGGGGACTGAAGCTTTCTTT.

CDR3 coding DNA: TGTGCCAGAAGCTTGGTGGACAGGGTGGGTGGCTACACCTTC. Its protein is CARSLVDRVGGYTF. The J gene is TRBJ1-2, the V gene TRBV5-3; 8 bases are shared with TRBD1. TRBV5-3 is an open reading frame, and its role is uncertain. After removal of 0 bases from V and 7 bases from J, the junction contained 5 bases not matched to a gene. The CDR3 is 14 amino acids.

The rearrangement uses TRBV6-1 and TRBJ1-2; TRBD1 might be the D (6 bases). Germline assignment: CDR1 MNHNS and CDR2 SASEGT. CDR3 length equals 16 residues. The V gene lost 0 bases and the J gene lost 7 bases, with 18 bases spanning the gap. CDR3 amino acids: CASSEAPGQGYGGYTF. The DNA of the CDR3 is TGTGCCAGCAGTGAAGCGCCCGGCCAGGGGTACGGTGGCTACACCTTC.

The chain is built from TRBV24-1 and TRBJ2-1; 8 nucleotides match TRBD2. V lost 4 bases, J lost 7 bases, and 14 bases stayed unmatched. Germline loops: CDR1 KGHDR, CDR2 SFDVKD. The CDR3 length is 17 residues. The CDR3: CATSDSRTGGPRNEQFF. CDR3 nucleotide sequence: TGTGCCACCAGTGACTCGAGGACGGGGGGGCCGAGAAATGAGCAGTTCTTC.

J is TRBJ1-1 and V is TRBV6-5; 8 bases agree with TRBD1. This CDR3 is built from 15 residues. From germline, CDR1 is MNHEY and CDR2 SVGAGI. Trimming removed 6 bases from V and 5 bases from J; junction bases left unmatched: 11. CDR3 sequence (DNA): TGTGCCAGCAGGTACCGGACAGGGAGTGGGACTGAAGCTTTCTTT. This sequence encodes CASRYRTGSGTEAFF.

The chain links TRBV5-1 to TRBJ1-5, with D possibly matching TRBD1 (5 bases). The CDR3 has 14 amino acids. The germline V gene has CDR1 SGHRS and CDR2 YFSETQ. Trimming cost V 4 bases and J 7 bases, with 15 bases left between them. The CDR3: CASSGDPQGQPQHF. CDR3 sequence (DNA): TGCGCCAGCAGCGGCGACCCTCAGGGCCAGCCCCAGCATTTT.

The chain recombines TRBV7-2 with TRBJ2-1; D perhaps matches TRBD2 (6 bases). The CDR3 consists of 15 residues. The germline V and J ends were trimmed by 5 bases and 0 bases, with 11 bases remaining between them. In germline, CDR1 is SGHTA, CDR2 FQGNSA. In DNA form, the CDR3 reads TGTGCCAGCAGCCCCCAGCGGGTCTCCTACAATGAGCAGTTCTTC. Residues: CASSPQRVSYNEQFF.

Note on this clone: At one end, the junction sequence differs from germline, possibly due to a read error. CDR3: CATSSGWNTEAFF. The CDR3 bases are TGTGCCACCAGCAGCGGCTGGAACACTGAAGCTTTCTTT. The V and J genes are TRBV3-1 (or the pseudogene TRBV3-2) and TRBJ1-1; D is unclear. The CDR3 extends over 13 amino acids. The germline V gene encodes CDR1 LGHDT and CDR2 YNNKEL (reference sequence).

The V gene is TRBV19, the J gene TRBJ1-2, with D tentatively TRBD1 (5 bases). V lost 5 bases, J lost 6 bases, and 13 bases lay in between. CDR1 and CDR2 from the germline V gene are LNHDA and SQIVND (reference sequence). The CDR3 covers 13 residues. CDR3 in DNA: TGTGCCAGTAGTCCCGGACACTTCGATGGCTACACCTTC. Protein: CASSPGHFDGYTF.

This chain connects TRBV5-4 to TRBJ2-1; TRBD2 matches 11 bases. Trimming cost V 0 bases and J 7 bases; bases outside gene matches: 3. The germline gives CDR1 SGHNT, CDR2 YYREEE (reference sequence). The CDR3 consists of 15 residues. CDR3 amino acids: CASSLVAGGPNEQFF. The CDR3 bases are TGTGCCAGCAGCTTGGTAGCGGGGGGGCCGAATGAGCAGTTCTTC. The whole variable domain, filled in from reference TRBV5-4 and TRBJ2-1, reads ETGVTQSPTHLIKTRGQQVTLRCSSQSGHNTVSWYQQALGQGPQFIFQYYREEENGRGNFPPRFSGLQFPNYSSELNVNALELDDSALYLCASSLVAGGPNEQFFGPGTRLTVL.

The chain recombines TRBV24-1 with TRBJ1-2; D remains unclear. CDR1 and CDR2 from the germline V gene are KGHDR and SFDVKD. The CDR3 contains 12 residues. Trimming left V 3 bases short and J 8 bases short, with 9 bases between. The DNA for the CDR3 is TGTGCCACCAGTGATGGCCTCGGGGGCTACACCTTC. This sequence encodes CATSDGLGGYTF.

The V and J genes are TRBV6-5 and TRBJ1-2; 11 positions match TRBD1. Germline values: CDR1 MNHEY, CDR2 SVGAGI. Germline trimming cut 8 bases from V and 4 bases from J; bases unmatched to any gene: 6. The CDR3 runs 14 residues. As DNA, the CDR3 is TGTGCCAGCTTGGACAGGGGGCGAGTCTATGGCTACACCTTC. It translates to CASLDRGRVYGYTF.

Concerning this clone itself: The same CDR3 also results from other DNA sequences found in this sample. V is TRBV18 and J is TRBJ2-2, with a weak D call TRBD2 (5 bases). V lost 8 bases and J lost 12, with 19 bases in between. Germline assignment: CDR1 KGHSH and CDR2 LQKENI. CDR3 length: 13 residues. CDR3 sequence reads: CASTPLAGEQLFF. The DNA of the CDR3 is TGTGCCAGCACCCCCCTGGCGGGCGAGCAGCTGTTTTTT.

The gene calls are TRBV19 and TRBJ2-3, with 12 bases that match TRBD2. The V segment lost 6 bases and the J segment 1 base; nucleotides outside the gene matches: 2. Germline loops: CDR1 LNHDA, CDR2 SQIVND (reference sequence). This CDR3 is built from 15 residues. In nucleotides, the CDR3 is TGTGCCAGTAGGCGGACTAGCGGGGGCACAGATACGCAGTATTTT. It is translated as CASRRTSGGTDTQYF.